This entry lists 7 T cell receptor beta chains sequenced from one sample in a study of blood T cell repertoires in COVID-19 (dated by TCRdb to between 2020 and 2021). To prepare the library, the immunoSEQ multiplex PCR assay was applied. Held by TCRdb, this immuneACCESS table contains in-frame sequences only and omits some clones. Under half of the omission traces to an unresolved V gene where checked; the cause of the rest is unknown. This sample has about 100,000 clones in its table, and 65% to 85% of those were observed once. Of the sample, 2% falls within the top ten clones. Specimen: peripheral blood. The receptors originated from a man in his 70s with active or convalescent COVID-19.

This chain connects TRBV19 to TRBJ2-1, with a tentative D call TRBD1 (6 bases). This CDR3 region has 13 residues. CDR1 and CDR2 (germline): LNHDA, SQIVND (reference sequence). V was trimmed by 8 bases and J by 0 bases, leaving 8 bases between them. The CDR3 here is CASQGNSYNEQFF. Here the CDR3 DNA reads TGTGCCAGTCAGGGGAACTCCTACAATGAGCAGTTCTTC. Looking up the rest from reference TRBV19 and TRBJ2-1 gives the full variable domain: DGGITQSPKYLFRKEGQNVTLSCEQNLNHDAMYWYRQDPGQGLRLIYYSQIVNDFQKGDIAEGYSVSREKKESFPLTVTSAQKNPTAFYLCASQGNSYNEQFFGPGTRLTVL.

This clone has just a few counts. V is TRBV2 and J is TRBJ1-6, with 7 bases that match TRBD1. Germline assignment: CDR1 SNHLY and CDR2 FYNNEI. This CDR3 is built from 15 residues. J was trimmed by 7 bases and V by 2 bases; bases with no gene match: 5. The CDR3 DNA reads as TGTGCCAGCAGTGAAACAGGGGTAGGAAATTCACCCCTCCACTTT. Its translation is CASSETGVGNSPLHF. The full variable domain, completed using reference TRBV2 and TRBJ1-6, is EPEVTQTPSHQVTQMGQEVILRCVPISNHLYFYWYRQILGQKVEFLVSFYNNEISEKSEIFDDQFSVERPDGSNFTLKIRSTKLEDSAMYFCASSETGVGNSPLHFGNGTRLTVT.

CDR3 in amino acids: CASSGPRAHGDEQFF. The CDR3 bases are TGTGCCAGTAGTGGCCCCCGTGCCCACGGGGATGAGCAGTTCTTC. The rearrangement joins TRBV19 to TRBJ2-1, with a possible D match to TRBD2 (5 bases). The germline gives CDR1 LNHDA, CDR2 SQIVND (reference sequence). V shed 5 bases and J shed 8 bases, with 19 bases lying between them. This CDR3 region has 15 residues.

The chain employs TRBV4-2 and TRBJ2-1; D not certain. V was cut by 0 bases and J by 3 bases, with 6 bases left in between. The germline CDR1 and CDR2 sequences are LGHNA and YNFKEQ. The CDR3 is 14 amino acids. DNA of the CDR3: TGTGCCAGCAGCCAAGATGCCAGCTACAATGAGCAGTTCTTC. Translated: CASSQDASYNEQFF.

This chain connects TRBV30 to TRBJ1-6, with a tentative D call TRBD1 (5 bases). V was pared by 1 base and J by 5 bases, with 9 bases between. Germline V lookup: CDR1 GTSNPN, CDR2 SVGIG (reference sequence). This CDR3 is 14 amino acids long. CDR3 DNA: TGTGCCTGGAGTGAGTCAGGGCATAATTCACCCCTCCACTTT. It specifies CAWSESGHNSPLHF.

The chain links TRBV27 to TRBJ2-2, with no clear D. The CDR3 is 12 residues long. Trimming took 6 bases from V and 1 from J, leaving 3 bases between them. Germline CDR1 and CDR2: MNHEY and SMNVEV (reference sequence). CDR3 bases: TGTGCCAGCAGCCGGAACACCGGGGAGCTGTTTTTT. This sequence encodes CASSRNTGELFF.

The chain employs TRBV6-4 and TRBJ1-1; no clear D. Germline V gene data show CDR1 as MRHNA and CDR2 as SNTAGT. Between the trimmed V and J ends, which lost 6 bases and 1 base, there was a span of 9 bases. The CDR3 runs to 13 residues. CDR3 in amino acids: CASSPTSNTEAFF. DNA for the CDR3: TGTGCCAGCAGCCCGACTTCGAACACTGAAGCTTTCTTT.